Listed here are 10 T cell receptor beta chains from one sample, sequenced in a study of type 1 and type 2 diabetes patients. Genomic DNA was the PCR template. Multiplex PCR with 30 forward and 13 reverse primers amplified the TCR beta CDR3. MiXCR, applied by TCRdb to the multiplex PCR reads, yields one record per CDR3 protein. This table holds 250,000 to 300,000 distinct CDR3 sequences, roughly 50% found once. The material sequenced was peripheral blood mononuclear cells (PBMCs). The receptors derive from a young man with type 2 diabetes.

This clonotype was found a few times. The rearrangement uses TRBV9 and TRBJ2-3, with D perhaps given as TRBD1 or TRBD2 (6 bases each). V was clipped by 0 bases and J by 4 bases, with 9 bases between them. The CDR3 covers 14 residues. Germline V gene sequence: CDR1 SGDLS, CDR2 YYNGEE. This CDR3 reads CASSVEGGADTQYF. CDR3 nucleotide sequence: TGTGCCAGCAGCGTAGAGGGGGGTGCAGATACGCAGTATTTT.

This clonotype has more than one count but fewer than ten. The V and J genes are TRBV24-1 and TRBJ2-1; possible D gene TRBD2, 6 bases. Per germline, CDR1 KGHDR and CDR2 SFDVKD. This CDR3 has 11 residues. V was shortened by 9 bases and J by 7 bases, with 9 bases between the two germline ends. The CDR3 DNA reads TGTGCCACCGACGGGGGTAATGAGCAGTTCTTC. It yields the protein CATDGGNEQFF.

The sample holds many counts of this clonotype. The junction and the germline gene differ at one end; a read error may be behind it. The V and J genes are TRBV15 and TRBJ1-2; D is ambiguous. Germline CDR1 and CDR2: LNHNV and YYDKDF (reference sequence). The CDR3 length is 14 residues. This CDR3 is CATSSLERNYGYTF. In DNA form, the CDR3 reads TGTGCCACCAGCAGTCTCGAGAGAAACTACGGCTACACCTTC.

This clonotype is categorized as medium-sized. CDR3 sequence reads: CSARVAGTQYF. DNA of the CDR3: TGCAGTGCTAGAGTTGCAGGGACGCAGTATTTT. This chain links TRBV20-1 with TRBJ2-3; maybe TRBD1 (5 bases). The CDR3 totals 11 residues. Germline CDR1 and CDR2: DFQATT and SNEGSKA (reference sequence). With 1 base removed from V and 9 bases from J, the gap between germline ends came to 8 bases.

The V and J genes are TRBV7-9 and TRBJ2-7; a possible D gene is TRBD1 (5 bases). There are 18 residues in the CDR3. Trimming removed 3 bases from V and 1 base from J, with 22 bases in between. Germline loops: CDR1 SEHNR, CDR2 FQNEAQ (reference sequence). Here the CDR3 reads CASSLFGLTAQASYEQYF. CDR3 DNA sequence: TGTGCCAGCAGCTTGTTTGGTCTGACAGCTCAAGCGTCCTACGAGCAGTACTTC. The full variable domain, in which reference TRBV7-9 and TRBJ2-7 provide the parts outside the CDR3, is DTGVSQNPRHKITKRGQNVTFRCDPISEHNRLYWYRQTLGQGPEFLTYFQNEAQLEKSRLLSDRFSAERPKGSFSTLEIQRTEQGDSAMYLCASSLFGLTAQASYEQYFGPGTRLTVT.

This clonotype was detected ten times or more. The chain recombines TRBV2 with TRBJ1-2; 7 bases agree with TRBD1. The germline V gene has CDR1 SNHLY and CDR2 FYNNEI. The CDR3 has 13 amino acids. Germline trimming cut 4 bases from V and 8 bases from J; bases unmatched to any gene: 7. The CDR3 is CASSVVTGAGYTF. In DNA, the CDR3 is TGTGCCAGCAGTGTGGTAACAGGGGCCGGCTACACCTTC.

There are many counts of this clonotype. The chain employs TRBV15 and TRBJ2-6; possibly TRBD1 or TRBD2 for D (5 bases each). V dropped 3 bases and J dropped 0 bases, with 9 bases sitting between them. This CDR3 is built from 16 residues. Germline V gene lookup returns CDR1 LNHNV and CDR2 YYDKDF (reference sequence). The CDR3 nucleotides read TGTGCCACCAGCAGTGGTGGGGGCTCTGGGGCCAACGTCCTGACTTTC. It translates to CATSSGGGSGANVLTF.

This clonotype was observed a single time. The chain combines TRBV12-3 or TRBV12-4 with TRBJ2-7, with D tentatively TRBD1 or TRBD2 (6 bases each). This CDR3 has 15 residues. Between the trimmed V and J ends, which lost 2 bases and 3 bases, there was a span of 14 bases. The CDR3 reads CASSLRVGGGYEQYF. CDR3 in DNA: TGTGCCAGCAGTTTACGGGTAGGGGGAGGCTACGAGCAGTACTTC.

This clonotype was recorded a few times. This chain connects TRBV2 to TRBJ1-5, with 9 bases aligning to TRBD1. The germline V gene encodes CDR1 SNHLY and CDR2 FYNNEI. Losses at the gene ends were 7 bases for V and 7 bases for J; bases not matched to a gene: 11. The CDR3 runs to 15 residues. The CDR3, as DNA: TGTGCCAGCAACTTAGAGGGGGACAGGGCCCAGCCCCAGCATTTT. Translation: CASNLEGDRAQPQHF. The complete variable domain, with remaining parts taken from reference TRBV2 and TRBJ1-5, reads EPEVTQTPSHQVTQMGQEVILRCVPISNHLYFYWYRQILGQKVEFLVSFYNNEISEKSEIFDDQFSVERPDGSNFTLKIRSTKLEDSAMYFCASNLEGDRAQPQHFGDGTRLSIL.

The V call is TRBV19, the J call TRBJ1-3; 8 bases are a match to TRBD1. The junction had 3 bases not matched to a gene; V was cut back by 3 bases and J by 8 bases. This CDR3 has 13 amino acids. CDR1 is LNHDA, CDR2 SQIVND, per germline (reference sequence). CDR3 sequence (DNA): TGTGCCAGTAGTATTGACAGGGGAGACACCATATATTTT. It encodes CASSIDRGDTIYF.